This TCR beta chain comes out of a study of human T cells and chemical hapten exposure. MiXCR, run by TCRdb on the RACE reads, gives a single entry per CDR3 protein. The repertoire includes around 76,000 distinct CDR3 sequences, 12% of them detected once, and roughly 3.6% sits in the top ten. This clonotype has at least ten counts. Time point noted: patch test 1, 2 weeks after DPC sensitization. The treatment denotes: therapeutic diphenylcyclopropenone sensitization with weekly scalp DPC. V gave up 4 bases and J gave up 0 bases, with 10 bases separating them. Germline CDR1 is SQVTM and CDR2 is ANQGSEA. This CDR3 has 14 amino acids.

This clonotype was sampled from a woman aged 60-70 years with alopecia areata. Some clones in this sample may be carry-over from other donors' samples. The specimen comprised whole blood, sampled in connection with sensitization to the hapten diphenylcyclopropenone (DPC). V and J are TRBV29-1 and TRBJ2-1; D unclear. The CDR3 bases are TGCAGCGTTGCGTCCAAGAGCTCCTACAATGAGCAGTTCTTC. This encodes CSVASKSSYNEQFF.